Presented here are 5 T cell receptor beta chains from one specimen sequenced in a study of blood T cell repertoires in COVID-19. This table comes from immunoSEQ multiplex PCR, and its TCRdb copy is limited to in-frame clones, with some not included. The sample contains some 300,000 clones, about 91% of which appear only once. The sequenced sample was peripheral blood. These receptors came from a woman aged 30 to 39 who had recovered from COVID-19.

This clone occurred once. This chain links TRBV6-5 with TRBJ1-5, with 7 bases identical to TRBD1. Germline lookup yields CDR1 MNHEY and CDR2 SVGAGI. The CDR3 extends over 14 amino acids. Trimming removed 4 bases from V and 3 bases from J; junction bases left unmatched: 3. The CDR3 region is CASSFQGDNQPQHF. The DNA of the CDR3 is TGTGCCAGCAGTTTCCAGGGGGACAATCAGCCCCAGCATTTT.

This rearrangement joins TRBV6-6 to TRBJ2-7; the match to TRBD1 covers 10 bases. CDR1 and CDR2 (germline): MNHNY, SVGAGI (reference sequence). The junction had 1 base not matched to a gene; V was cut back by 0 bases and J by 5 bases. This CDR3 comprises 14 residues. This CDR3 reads CASSYSGQGNEQYF. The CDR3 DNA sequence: TGTGCCAGCAGTTACTCGGGACAGGGGAACGAGCAGTACTTC.

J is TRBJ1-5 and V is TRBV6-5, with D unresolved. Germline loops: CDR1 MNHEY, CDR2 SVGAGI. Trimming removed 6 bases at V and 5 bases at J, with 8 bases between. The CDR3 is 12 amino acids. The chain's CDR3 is CASREGDQPQHF. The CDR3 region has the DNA TGTGCCAGCAGGGAGGGCGATCAGCCCCAGCATTTT.

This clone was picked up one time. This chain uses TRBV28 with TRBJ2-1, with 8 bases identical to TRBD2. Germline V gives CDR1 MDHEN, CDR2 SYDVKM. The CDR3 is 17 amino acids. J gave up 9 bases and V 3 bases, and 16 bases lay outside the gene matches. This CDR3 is CASSLEISGVRFGEQFF. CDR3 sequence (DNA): TGTGCCAGCAGTTTGGAAATTAGCGGGGTTCGGTTCGGTGAGCAGTTCTTC.

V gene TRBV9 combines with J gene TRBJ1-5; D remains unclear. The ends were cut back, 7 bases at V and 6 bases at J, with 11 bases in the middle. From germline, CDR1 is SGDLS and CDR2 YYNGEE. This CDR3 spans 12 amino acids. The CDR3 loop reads CASGTVGQPQHF. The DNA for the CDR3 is TGTGCCAGCGGCACAGTGGGTCAGCCCCAGCATTTT.